This T cell receptor (beta chain) originates from a study of T cells in Graves' hyperthyroidism and ophthalmopathy (dated by TCRdb to the late 2010s). About the study as a whole: Peripheral blood was collected at initial diagnosis, before any treatment. Prospective prediction of ophthalmopathy was tested in an independent validation cohort of about 19 hyperthyroidism patients and approximately 17 patients who later progressed to ophthalmopathy. The 80 to 100 discovery patients were randomly divided into training and test sets at a 7:3 ratio. Following sampling, methimazole starting at 30 mg daily was given to hyperthyroidism patients, and high-dose intravenous methylprednisolone was given to ophthalmopathy patients. A discovery cohort of fewer than 110 patients, about 44 with Graves' ophthalmopathy and 55 to 65 with stable Graves' hyperthyroidism, was used to find distinguishing TCR V-J signatures. In addition, the study compared T-cell repertoires in thyroid tissue and in blood from roughly 6 Graves' hyperthyroidism patients. According to the paper, TCR Vbeta CDR3 sequencing was carried out on approximately 140 peripheral blood samples, which came from under 50 ophthalmopathy, roughly 75 hyperthyroidism and about 17 progressor patients.

Stable Graves' hyperthyroidism was defined as the absence of progression to ophthalmopathy over 18 months of follow-up. Hyperthyroidism patients were aged 18 to 65 years and newly diagnosed, with disease duration of less than 2 months. The study excluded patients with uncontrolled infections, other autoimmune diseases, pregnancy or lactation. Clinical symptoms, serum thyroxine and TRAb, thyroid ultrasound, and orbital computed tomography formed the basis for the diagnoses. Ficoll-Paque density gradient centrifugation was used to isolate PBMCs from about 10 ml of fresh peripheral blood. Total RNA was extracted using Trizol reagent, and RNA quality was assessed on an Agilent 2100 Bioanalyzer. CDR1 and CDR2, looked up from the germline V gene (reference sequence), are MNHEY and SMNVEV. V and J are trimmed by 7 bases and 6 bases, and the gene matches miss 12 bases of the junction. The CDR3 starts with the cysteine, ends with the phenylalanine, and has 14 residues. Solely the CDR3 DNA is kept, with 42 bases framed from the first base.

TCR beta CDR3 regions were amplified from RNA transcripts. A first-round RT-PCR of the TCR CDR3 used the HTBI primer set with the Qiagen OneStep RT-PCR kit. Libraries were constructed in a second round of multiplex PCR, after which size selection and purification were performed. Sequencing of the libraries was done on an Illumina HiSeq2000 using paired-end 100 bp reads. Turning to the authors' computational methods: SOAPnuke was used to process the raw data, removing reads that contained adapters or uncalled bases, had a mean Phred below 15, or lacked an exact match to the constant primer or identifier. COPE v1.2.5 was used to merge high-quality paired reads, and clonotypes were defined as unique nucleotide sequences. MiTCR v1.1 was used to align clonotypes to the IMGT TRBV, TRBD and TRBJ reference segments. The analysis included only V-J combinations with a frequency above 0.0001, which together covered 99.2% of the repertoires. The TCS score was defined as F50 (clonal expansion) divided by E x V (chaos), with BLOSUM62-based TCRdist calculated between CDR3 peptides within each V-J. Welch's t-statistics and random forest reduced around 520 V-J features to fewer than 15, which were used in a naive Bayes classifier (R e1071). Using fastp trimming at Q25 and MiXCR clonotype assembly, TCRdb reanalyzed the public sequencing data and kept in-frame beta chains. Records with the same CDR3 protein are collapsed into one entry carrying the most frequent genes and DNA. The V and J calls were determined by TCRdb, not by the authors. The sample records 350,000 to 400,000 distinct CDR3 sequences, more than 12% of which are singletons. Roughly 33% of the sample rests with the top ten.

This clonotype was picked up many times. Its antigen specificity is not known. One base away there is no much larger clone; base qualities are not given. Summary of the overall study and its limitations: No statistical method was used to set the sample size in advance, and investigators knew the group allocation. In validation, the model predicted progression to ophthalmopathy with over 65% sensitivity and over 72% specificity, a median of 6.5 months before onset. In cross-validation, a model built on a 13 V-J signature told ophthalmopathy apart from stable hyperthyroidism with approximately 90% sensitivity and approximately 84% specificity, and in testing the same model reached 80%/75%. Most expanded thyroid clonotypes (frequency above 0.001) were also found in blood, which suggests that blood repertoires may mirror thyroid immune responses.

The source is a woman aged 30 to 39 with Graves' hyperthyroidism. The chain is made from TRBV27 and TRBJ2-7; TRBD1 matches 7 bases in the middle. Material for sequencing was blood. CDR3 region: CASTMTGSFFEQYF. The DNA reads TGTGCCAGCACAATGACAGGGTCTTTCTTCGAGCAGTACTTC.